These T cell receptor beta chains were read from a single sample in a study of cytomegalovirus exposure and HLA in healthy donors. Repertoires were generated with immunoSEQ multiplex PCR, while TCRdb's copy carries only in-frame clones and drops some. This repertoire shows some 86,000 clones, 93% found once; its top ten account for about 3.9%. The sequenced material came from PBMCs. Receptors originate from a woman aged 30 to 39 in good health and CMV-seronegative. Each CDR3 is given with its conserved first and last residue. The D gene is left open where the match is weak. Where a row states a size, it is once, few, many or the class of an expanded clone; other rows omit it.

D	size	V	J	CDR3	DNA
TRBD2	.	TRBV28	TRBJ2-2	CASSRRLASTGELFF	TGTGCCAGCAGCCGACGACTAGCTTCAACCGGGGAGCTGTTTTTT
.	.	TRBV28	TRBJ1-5	CASSLWGLNQPQHF	TGTGCCAGCAGTTTGTGGGGACTCAATCAGCCCCAGCATTTT
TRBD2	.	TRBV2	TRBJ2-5	CASSVEREQGETQYF	TGTGCCAGCAGTGTGGAGCGGGAGCAGGGGGAGACCCAGTACTTC
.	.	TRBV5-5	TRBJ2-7	CASTQLDITGSYEQYF	TGTGCCAGCACCCAGCTTGACATTACAGGGTCCTACGAGCAGTACTTC
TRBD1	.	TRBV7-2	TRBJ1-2	CASTRSLGQGALGGYTF	TGTGCCAGCACCCGAAGCCTAGGACAGGGGGCGTTGGGTGGCTACACCTTC
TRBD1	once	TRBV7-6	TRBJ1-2	CASSLLSPPTGQGVYGYTF	TGTGCCAGCAGCTTACTCTCGCCCCCCACAGGACAGGGGGTCTATGGCTACACCTTC
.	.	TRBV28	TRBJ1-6	CASSLSGVREPLHF	TGTGCCAGCAGTTTATCCGGGGTGAGAGAACCCCTCCACTTT
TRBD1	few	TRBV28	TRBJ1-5	CASNRGGQPQHF	TGTGCCAGTAACAGGGGGGGTCAGCCCCAGCATTTT
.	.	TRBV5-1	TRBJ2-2	CASSFGSSGRGELFF	TGCGCCAGCAGCTTCGGCTCCTCGGGTCGCGGGGAGCTGTTTTTT
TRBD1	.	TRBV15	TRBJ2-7	CATSTRDRVHEQYF	TGTGCCACCAGCACCCGGGACAGGGTCCACGAGCAGTACTTC
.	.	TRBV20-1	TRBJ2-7	CSAGENYEQYF	TGCAGTGCCGGGGAAAACTACGAGCAGTACTTC
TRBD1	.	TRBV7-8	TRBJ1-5	CASSLERGQANQPQHF	TGTGCCAGCAGCTTAGAAAGGGGACAGGCAAATCAGCCCCAGCATTTT
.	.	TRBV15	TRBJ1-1	CATSRGQVNTEAFF	TGTGCCACCAGCAGAGGACAGGTGAACACTGAAGCTTTCTTT
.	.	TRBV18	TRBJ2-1	CASSPPGGHNEQFF	TGTGCCAGCTCACCACCAGGCGGCCACAATGAGCAGTTCTTC
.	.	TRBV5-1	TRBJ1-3	CASSQDRGGRDTIYF	TGCGCCAGCAGCCAGGACCGAGGAGGACGGGACACCATATATTTT
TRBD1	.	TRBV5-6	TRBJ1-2	CASSWGTGNFRYTF	TGTGCCAGCAGCTGGGGGACAGGAAATTTTCGCTACACCTTC
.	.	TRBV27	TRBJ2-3	CASSLSWAGSYTDTQYF	TGTGCCAGCAGTTTATCGTGGGCGGGTAGCTACACAGATACGCAGTATTTT
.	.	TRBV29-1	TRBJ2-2	CSVGIGQPGELFF	TGCAGCGTTGGGATTGGACAGCCCGGGGAGCTGTTTTTT
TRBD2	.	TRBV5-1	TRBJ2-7	CASSFAPSGSSYEQYF	TGCGCCAGCAGCTTTGCTCCTAGCGGGAGCTCCTACGAGCAGTACTTC
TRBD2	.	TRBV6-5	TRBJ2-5	CASSSPTSGRKTQYF	TGTGCCAGCAGTAGCCCGACTAGCGGGAGGAAGACCCAGTACTTC
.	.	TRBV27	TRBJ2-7	CASSSGQTYEQYF	TGTGCCAGCAGTTCGGGACAAACCTACGAGCAGTACTTC
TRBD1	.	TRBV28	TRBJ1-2	CASSPTGLYGYTF	TGTGCCAGCAGTCCGACAGGGCTCTATGGCTACACCTTC
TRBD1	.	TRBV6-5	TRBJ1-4	CASRMTGRREKLFF	TGTGCCAGCAGAATGACAGGGCGACGCGAAAAACTGTTTTTT
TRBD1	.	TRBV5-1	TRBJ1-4	CASSLGLQGVEKLFF	TGCGCCAGCAGCTTGGGGTTACAGGGGGTGGAAAAACTGTTTTTT
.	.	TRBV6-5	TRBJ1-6	CASSGPGSYNSPLHF	TGTGCCAGCAGCGGACCAGGGTCCTATAATTCACCCCTCCACTTT
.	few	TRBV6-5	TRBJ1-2	CASSYSGDYGYTF	TGTGCCAGCAGTTACTCAGGGGACTATGGCTACACCTTC
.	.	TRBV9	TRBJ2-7	CASSVGAKSTYEQYF	TGTGCCAGCAGCGTAGGGGCGAAAAGTACCTACGAGCAGTACTTC